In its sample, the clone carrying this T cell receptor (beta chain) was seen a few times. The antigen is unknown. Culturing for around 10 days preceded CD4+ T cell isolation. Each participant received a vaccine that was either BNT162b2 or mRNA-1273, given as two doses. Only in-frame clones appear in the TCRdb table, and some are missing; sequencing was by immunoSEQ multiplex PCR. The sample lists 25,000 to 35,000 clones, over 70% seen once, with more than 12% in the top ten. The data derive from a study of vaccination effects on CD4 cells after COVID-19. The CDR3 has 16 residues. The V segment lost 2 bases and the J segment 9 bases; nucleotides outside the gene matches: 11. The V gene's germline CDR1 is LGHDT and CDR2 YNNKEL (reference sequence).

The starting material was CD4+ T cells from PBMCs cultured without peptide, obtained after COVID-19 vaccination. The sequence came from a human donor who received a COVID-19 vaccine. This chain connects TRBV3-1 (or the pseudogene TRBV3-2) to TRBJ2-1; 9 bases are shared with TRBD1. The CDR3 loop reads CASSQRGQGKGGEQFF. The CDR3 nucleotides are TGTGCCAGCAGCCAAAGAGGACAGGGGAAAGGGGGTGAGCAGTTCTTC.